This T cell receptor beta chain was recorded in a study of cytomegalovirus exposure and HLA in healthy donors (dated by TCRdb to 2017 to 2019). Regarding the complete study: An earlier analysis of about 560 of the donors reported 276 Gb of sequence data and 117 million unique TCR beta sequences obtained from around 170 million T cells. An early release covering 550 to 650 HLA-typed donors comprised about 290 gigabases of sequencing data and around 80 million unique TCR sequences. Among the roughly 380 genotyped donors, about 85% belonged to the genetic ancestry cluster associated with self-reported Caucasian donors. The study aimed to test whether signatures of past pathogen exposure could be identified by cataloging public T cell receptors. The study used immunosequencing to profile the T cell repertoires of some 600 subjects and linked those repertoires to cytomegalovirus serostatus. Besides the first cohort of hundreds of subjects, a separate validation cohort made up of 120 different subjects was used. High-throughput TCR immunosequencing, statistical association of individual TCRs with disease status, and machine learning were combined to predict cytomegalovirus infection status. To study patterns of TCR occurrence, a later analysis re-analyzed previously published TCR beta repertoires from just over 650 donors and added high-resolution HLA genotyping. Rather than using new phenotypic data, the later analysis identified candidate immune exposures from TCR beta sequences and from how often those sequences occurred across donors. An earlier analysis of 587 of the donors used high-throughput TCR beta sequencing to judge whether each TCR beta V gene segment behaved as functional or pseudogenic. Donor age, sex, ethnicity and CMV serostatus were compiled alongside the repertoire data. Genome-wide SNP genotypes for about 60% of the 666 donors were used in a later genetic analysis, which treated that subset as a discovery cohort. Every discovery cohort repertoire had been produced on one sequencing platform. Class I and class II HLA loci were covered by the typing at four-digit resolution. The number of typed donors differed by locus: about 620-640 for A, B, C, DRB1 and DQB1; approximately 540 for DQA1; 606 for DPA1; and 450 to 480 for DPB1. Four to six DR-DQ haplotypes were handled as single units for association and clustering, since linkage in the cohort was strong. Among a few hundred genotyped donors of the cohort, an average of about 240,000 unique TCR beta nucleotide sequences were sequenced per donor, roughly 18% of them non-productive.

Library preparation used the immunoSEQ multiplex PCR assay. A mixture of 60 forward primers for TCR Vbeta segments and 13 reverse primers for TCR Jbeta segments was used in the multiplex PCR. Amplification of the CDR3 region of rearranged TCR beta genes was performed with a multiplex PCR assay on genomic DNA. The amplified TCR beta libraries were sequenced on the Illumina HiSeq System as 87-base-pair reads. The paper's processing steps were these. In a later analysis, 70 million to 95 million unique TCR beta chains were counted across the roughly 610 repertoires, and roughly 10 million of these chains were shared by at least two donors. A nearest-neighbor algorithm error-corrected the raw reads and collapsed the reads into unique sequences, merging closely related sequences to remove PCR and sequencing errors. CDR3 sequences were aligned to IMGT reference sequences to assign V, D and J gene segments. For a sequence to be retained, at least a six-nucleotide match to both a V gene segment and a J gene segment was required. Rearrangements were called productive when the CDR3 lacked stop codons and stayed in frame with V and J; all others were non-productive. Following IMGT convention, CDR3 was defined as the stretch from the second conserved V-encoded cysteine to the conserved J-encoded phenylalanine. The earlier analysis of about 500 of the donors excluded sequences that lacked an unambiguous match to a single V gene segment. In an earlier analysis of 587 of the donors, V segments were called functional above 56.7% productive rearrangements and were called segregating when the between-donor standard deviation exceeded 5%. A statistical classification framework was built for diagnosing cytomegalovirus status from the catalog of TCR beta chain sequences. A later analysis assigned V and J genes by comparing TCR nucleotide sequences with IMGT/GENE-DB human TR gene sequences. A later analysis assigned CDR3 sequences and most-parsimonious VDJ recombination scenarios with the TCRdist pipeline. In a later analysis, each TCR beta chain was defined by its CDR3 amino acid sequence together with its V-gene family, and reads without a unique V-gene family were excluded. As a way to deal with suspected cross-contamination and a sequencing artifact, a later analysis dropped 500 to 700 nucleotide sequences that were highly shared and had low generation probability. In a later analysis, a clonal expansion index was calculated for each public chain from normalized within-repertoire ranks of inferred template counts. A later analysis computed generation probabilities with a VDJ recombination model fitted to out-of-frame rearrangements, and checked the results against IGoR. In a later analysis, hypergeometric tests were used to score TCR-TCR, TCR-HLA and TCR-CMV co-occurrence, with a repertoire-size bias correction applied to TCR pairs. A later analysis estimated false discovery rates by permuting HLA or CMV assignments 20 times. In a later analysis, co-occurring TCRs were grouped using DBSCAN, with TCRdist sequence similarity added in when clustering inside HLA-allele-positive subsets. Co-occurrence clustering excluded repertoires with fewer than 30,000 or more than 120,000 public chains, plus five with anomalous nucleotide sharing. TCRdb re-hosts the immuneACCESS table, in-frame sequences only. Its copies lack some clones; in the studies checked, an unresolved V gene accounts for under half of them, and the cause for the rest is not known. That table gives V, J and clone size, and the DNA gave D and trimming. The sample records fewer than 200,000 clones, around 80% of which are singletons. The leading ten clones occupy 0.75% to 0.9% of the sample.

Results the study describes overall, beyond this receptor: Immune exposure information for the cohort was limited to CMV serostatus. HLA typing was unavailable for some donors at each locus, so association tests used only the typed subset. Sequencing depth was assumed to be roughly uniform across donors in the presence/absence analyses, though that assumption may not hold. Some IMGT-functional V segments, including TRBV6-2 and TRBV6-3, could not be told apart with the 87-base-pair reads, so those segments were excluded. Compared with the roughly 670-donor mean, donors in an Asian-associated ancestry cluster had fewer N-insertions in productive TCRs, according to a later genetic analysis. In the study, 150 to 200 TCR beta chains were listed as associated with cytomegalovirus. In this cohort, only TCR beta chains were sequenced, and detectable features were limited by the absence of alpha or paired-chain data. A further reported finding was that TCR beta sequences accurately predicted the HLA-A and HLA-B alleles for most subjects in the first cohort. Correlated functional status among segregating V segments might reflect linkage disequilibrium, but an unknown experimental factor could not be ruled out. Most TCR sequences were seen in very few donors, while some public TCRs were found in many individuals. Compared with equally common non-associated chains, HLA-associated TCR beta chains in a later analysis were more clonally expanded and had lower generation probabilities. The authors suggested that the approach could potentially be extended to other disease states and immunological phenotypes. Several of the top co-occurrence clusters appeared to be linked to parvovirus B19, influenza, CMV and Epstein-Barr virus, according to a later analysis. At a false discovery rate of 0.05, a later analysis linked about 16,000 TCR beta sequences to specific HLA alleles. Cytomegalovirus status was reported to be diagnosed by the classifier with high specificity and sensitivity in both the original and validation cohorts. According to a later analysis, most CMV-associated TCR beta chains appeared to be HLA-restricted, and the HLA associations seemed to be driven largely by CMV exposure. Broadly in line with IMGT annotations, most TCR beta V segments showed up in productive rearrangements about 87% or about 30% of the time in an earlier analysis of around 600 of the donors. V-gene and J-gene trimming of TCR beta chains was associated with a missense DCLRE1C variant in a later genetic analysis, and the association was replicated in an independent cohort. In a later analysis, TCR association rates were found to vary across HLA loci, with the most associated TCRs seen for DRB1 alleles and the fewest for HLA-C alleles. A cluster of highly shared sequence variants was judged likely to represent a technical artifact of the sequencing pipeline. Because counts were too low, roughly 16 rarely observed V segments, including chromosome 9 orphons, were excluded from the earlier analysis of around 640 of the donors. A few of the identified cytomegalovirus-associated TCR beta chains were confirmed in vitro to be specific for cytomegalovirus antigens. When HLA alleles, especially DR and DQ, strongly co-occurred, attributing TCR associations to individual alleles was difficult.

The cohort consisted of hundreds of healthy bone marrow donors. All cohort members were sampled while nominally healthy, although unrecorded immune exposures were likely present. The donor was CMV seronegative and was included in the group of a few hundred seronegative cohort members. A peripheral blood sample was provided by each donor, and peripheral blood mononuclear cells were used for TCR beta sequencing. Genomic DNA extraction from the blood cell samples was performed with the Qiagen DNeasy Blood Extraction Kit. This clone has more than one count but fewer than ten. No antigen is known for it. No quality values exist for individual bases; no much larger clone is one base distant. V ends up 4 bases short and J 0 bases short, with an unmatched junction base count of 7. The germline V gene sets CDR1 to SGHDT and CDR2 to YYEEEE. From cysteine to phenylalanine, the CDR3 is 15 amino acids long. The kept DNA is CDR3 alone, 45 bases in frame from the first base.

Material for sequencing was PBMCs. Recombination joined TRBV5-6 with TRBJ2-7; 7 bases in the middle match TRBD2. This TCR derives from a woman younger than 30 in good health and CMV-seronegative. The CDR3 protein is CASSGGGDPSYEQYF. Here is the DNA: TGTGCCAGCAGCGGGGGGGGAGACCCCTCCTACGAGCAGTACTTC.